The 24 T cell receptor beta chains reported below all come from one sample, sequenced in a study of blood T cell repertoires in COVID-19. TCRdb's copy holds only in-frame clones and misses some; the assay was immunoSEQ multiplex PCR. The sample carries approximately 240,000 clones, approximately 91% recorded once. The specimen sequenced was peripheral blood. The receptors here all came from a woman in her thirties or forties who had recovered from COVID-19.

The genes are TRBV7-9 and TRBJ1-5; D call uncertain. This CDR3 contains 15 residues. V lost 0 bases and J 4 bases, leaving 10 bases between the germline ends. The germline CDR1 and CDR2 sequences are SEHNR and FQNEAQ (reference sequence). The CDR3 bases are TGTGCCAGCAGCTTAGCCGGCAGCGTTAATCAGCCCCAGCATTTT. Protein product: CASSLAGSVNQPQHF.

The gene calls are TRBV19 and TRBJ2-3, with TRBD1 matching over 8 bases. The V segment lost 6 bases and the J segment 4 bases; nucleotides outside the gene matches: 6. The CDR3 covers 14 residues. The germline CDR1 and CDR2 sequences are LNHDA and SQIVND (reference sequence). The CDR3, as DNA: TGTGCCAGTAGCCCGATACAGGGGGCAGATACGCAGTATTTT. Its protein is CASSPIQGADTQYF.

This sequence joins TRBV27 and TRBJ1-3; TRBD1 might be the D (5 bases). V was shortened by 2 bases and J by 1 base, with 9 bases between the two germline ends. Germline V gives CDR1 MNHEY, CDR2 SMNVEV (reference sequence). CDR3 length equals 15 residues. The CDR3, as DNA: TGTGCCAGCAGTTTACGGGAGGGGTCTGGAAACACCATATATTTT. It is translated as CASSLREGSGNTIYF.

This chain uses TRBV7-9 with TRBJ1-5; 7 positions agree with TRBD1. Trimming took 4 bases from V and 7 from J; bases not matched to a gene: 10. This CDR3 comprises 15 residues. In germline, CDR1 is SEHNR, CDR2 FQNEAQ (reference sequence). The CDR3 loop is CASSSDRDGEQPQHF. Written as DNA, the CDR3 is TGTGCCAGCAGCTCAGACAGGGATGGGGAGCAGCCCCAGCATTTT.

This clone was picked up a small number of times. J is TRBJ1-2 and V is TRBV29-1; the D is unclear. V lost 5 bases to trimming and J lost 2 bases, with 12 bases between them. Germline loops: CDR1 SQVTM, CDR2 ANQGSEA. The CDR3 extends over 13 amino acids. CDR3 amino acids: CSVRIGGNYGYTF. CDR3 bases: TGCAGCGTTCGAATCGGAGGAAACTATGGCTACACCTTC.

CDR3 coding DNA: TGTGCCAGCAGCCCGCAGGTGGGCAGGGCTGAAGCTTTCTTT. As protein: CASSPQVGRAEAFF. The chain is built from TRBV7-2 and TRBJ1-1; TRBD1 might be the D (5 bases). The CDR3 runs to 14 residues. Trimming took off 5 bases at V and 6 bases at J, with 16 bases between the two ends. Germline CDR1 is SGHTA and CDR2 is FQGNSA.

The rearrangement links TRBV5-5 to TRBJ2-1, with 7 nucleotides matching TRBD2. The V segment lost 4 bases and the J segment 2 bases; nucleotides outside the gene matches: 3. Germline V CDR1 and CDR2: SGHKS, YYEKEE (reference sequence). The CDR3 loop spans 14 amino acids. The CDR3 sequence is CASSLGLAYNEQFF. The CDR3 DNA follows: TGTGCCAGCAGCCTTGGACTAGCCTACAATGAGCAGTTCTTC.

The V call is TRBV19, the J call TRBJ1-2; perhaps TRBD1 as D (5 bases). The ends were cut back, 4 bases at V and 4 bases at J, with 10 bases in the middle. Germline loops: CDR1 LNHDA, CDR2 SQIVND (reference sequence). The CDR3 runs 13 residues. In DNA form, the CDR3 reads TGTGCCAGTAGTAGGGCCAGGGTCTATGGCTACACCTTC. It translates to CASSRARVYGYTF.

The chain combines TRBV18 with TRBJ1-5, with D hard to call. This CDR3 has 13 amino acids. The V and J ends lost 6 bases and 6 bases respectively, with 12 bases between them. Germline V lookup: CDR1 KGHSH, CDR2 LQKENI. DNA of the CDR3: TGTGCCAGCTCCGAAGGGAGCCCTCAGCCCCAGCATTTT. Encoded protein: CASSEGSPQPQHF.

The chain couples TRBV5-1 to TRBJ2-3; a weak D match, TRBD1 (5 bases). This CDR3 is built from 14 residues. The V gene lost 4 bases and the J gene lost 1 base, with 10 bases spanning the gap. Germline V gene sequence: CDR1 SGHRS, CDR2 YFSETQ. The CDR3 reads CASSLQQGTDTQYF. The CDR3 DNA follows: TGCGCCAGCAGCCTACAACAGGGCACAGATACGCAGTATTTT.

This sequence joins TRBV18 and TRBJ2-1; 8 bases are a match to TRBD2. This CDR3 has 15 residues. With V trimmed by 4 bases and J by 2 bases, 4 bases remained unmatched. Germline loops: CDR1 KGHSH, CDR2 LQKENI. The CDR3 sequence: CASSLTSGAYNEQFF. CDR3 DNA sequence: TGTGCCAGCTCACTCACTAGCGGAGCCTACAATGAGCAGTTCTTC.

The V gene is TRBV7-2, the J gene TRBJ2-5, with D possibly matching TRBD1 (6 bases). CDR1 is SGHTA, CDR2 FQGNSA, per germline. The V and J ends lost 3 bases and 12 bases respectively, with 14 bases between them. The CDR3 length is 12 residues. The CDR3 coding sequence is TGTGCCAGCAGCTTTGAGGGGGATGATAAGTACTTC. Translated, it gives CASSFEGDDKYF.

V usage is TRBV11-3 and J usage is TRBJ2-1; 12 bases map to TRBD2. The CDR3 is 15 residues long. V trimming: 5 bases; J trimming: 5 bases; junction bases outside the gene matches: 4. Germline CDR1 SGHNT, CDR2 YENEEA. The CDR3 nucleotides read TGTGCCAGCAGCAACAGACTAGCGGGAGACAATGAGCAGTTCTTC. Translating it yields CASSNRLAGDNEQFF. The variable domain in full, with the rest retrieved from reference TRBV11-3 and TRBJ2-1, is EAGVVQSPRYKIIEKKQPVAFWCNPISGHNTLYWYLQNLGQGPELLIRYENEEAVDDSQLPKDRFSAERLKGVDSTLKIQPAELGDSAVYLCASSNRLAGDNEQFFGPGTRLTVL.

This clone appeared many times. The gene calls are TRBV7-2 and TRBJ2-3; TRBD2 agrees at 15 bases. The junction had 4 bases not matched to a gene; V was cut back by 5 bases and J by 4 bases. The CDR3 has 16 amino acids. Germline CDR1 is SGHTA and CDR2 is FQGNSA. In DNA, the CDR3 is TGTGCCAGCAGCAGGACTAGCGGGAGGGCCTCAGATACGCAGTATTTT. Translation gives CASSRTSGRASDTQYF.

This clone was observed a handful of times. The rearrangement uses TRBV28 and TRBJ2-4; 10 nucleotides match TRBD1. The V segment lost 10 bases and the J segment 0 bases; nucleotides outside the gene matches: 9. CDR1 and CDR2 from the germline V gene are MDHEN and SYDVKM. This CDR3 is built from 16 residues. DNA of the CDR3: TGTGCCACCCGACCGGGACAGGGGACAGCCAAAAACATTCAGTACTTC. It yields the protein CATRPGQGTAKNIQYF.

V usage is TRBV7-9 and J usage is TRBJ1-1, with a tentative D call TRBD1 (6 bases). Trimming shortened V by 5 bases and J by 3 bases, and 16 bases separated the two germline ends. CDR3 size: 15 residues. Germline loops: CDR1 SEHNR, CDR2 FQNEAQ (reference sequence). The CDR3 protein is CASSPAGARDTEAFF. The CDR3 DNA follows: TGTGCCAGCAGCCCAGCGGGGGCGCGGGACACTGAAGCTTTCTTT.

The chain couples TRBV3-1 (or the pseudogene TRBV3-2) to TRBJ2-6, with a tentative D call TRBD1 (6 bases). V dropped 10 bases and J dropped 2 bases, with 9 bases sitting between them. The CDR3 loop spans 13 amino acids. Germline CDR1 is LGHDT and CDR2 is YNNKEL (reference sequence). The CDR3 DNA is TGTGCCACACAGGGACCTGGGGCCAACGTCCTGACTTTC. Protein product: CATQGPGANVLTF.

The chain recombines TRBV6-5 with TRBJ1-2; D is unclear. V was clipped by 9 bases and J by 0 bases, with 11 bases between them. This CDR3 is 13 amino acids long. From germline, CDR1 is MNHEY and CDR2 SVGAGI. CDR3 amino acids: CARHQSPNYGYTF. The CDR3 nucleotides read TGTGCCAGACACCAGTCCCCTAACTATGGCTACACCTTC.

This chain connects TRBV9 to TRBJ1-3; 9 nucleotides match TRBD1. Unmatched junction bases numbered 11, after V lost 4 bases and J lost 0 bases. CDR1 and CDR2 (germline): SGDLS, YYNGEE. This CDR3 has 18 amino acids. CDR3 amino acids: CASSLDRGSHISGNTIYF. CDR3 in DNA: TGTGCCAGCAGCCTGGACAGGGGTTCCCATATCTCTGGAAACACCATATATTTT.

This chain links TRBV6-5 with TRBJ2-3, with 9 positions matching TRBD1. This CDR3 has 14 amino acids. Per the germline V gene, CDR1 is MNHEY and CDR2 is SVGAGI. The ends lost 8 bases at V and 2 bases at J; junction bases unmatched: 5. The CDR3 loop reads CASGRTGATDTQYF. The CDR3 coding sequence is TGTGCCAGCGGTAGGACAGGGGCCACAGATACGCAGTATTTT.

This clone was observed at least ten times. The chain has TRBV5-1 and TRBJ2-5; D is perhaps TRBD2 (6 bases). V was clipped by 2 bases and J by 1 base, with 18 bases between them. The germline gives CDR1 SGHRS, CDR2 YFSETQ. The CDR3 loop spans 17 amino acids. Written as DNA, the CDR3 is TGCGCCAGCAGCTTAAACCGGTCGGGGGTTTCCCAAGAGACCCAGTACTTC. Protein sequence: CASSLNRSGVSQETQYF.

As to this clone: Germline and junction disagree at one end, which may indicate a read error. The chain has TRBV7-7 and TRBJ1-3; 7 bases are shared with TRBD1. CDR3 length: 18 residues. From germline, CDR1 is SSHAT and CDR2 FNYEAQ (reference sequence). The CDR3 DNA reads as TGTGCTAGCAGCTCACCTTACCTTGACAGGGAGACGGGAAACACCATATATTTT. Protein product: CASSSPYLDRETGNTIYF. Full variable domain (missing parts from reference TRBV7-7 and TRBJ1-3): GAGVSQSPRYKVTKRGQDVTLRCDPISSHATLYWYQQALGQGPEFLTYFNYEAQPDKSGLPSDRFSAERPEGSISTLTIQRTEQRDSAMYRCASSSPYLDRETGNTIYFGEGSWLTVV.

The rearrangement joins TRBV5-4 to TRBJ2-5; TRBD2 agrees at 9 bases. The CDR3 consists of 15 residues. In germline, CDR1 is SGHNT, CDR2 YYREEE (reference sequence). V shed 2 bases and J 5 bases; nucleotides not matched to a gene: 7. CDR3 residues: CASSLKAGGGETQYF. The CDR3 coding sequence is TGTGCCAGCAGCTTAAAAGCGGGAGGAGGGGAGACCCAGTACTTC.

The rearrangement joins TRBV2 to TRBJ1-5; 7 nucleotides match TRBD1. V lost 5 bases and J lost 2; bases outside the gene matches: 12. The CDR3 runs 17 residues. The V gene's germline CDR1 is SNHLY and CDR2 FYNNEI. This chain's CDR3 is CASSMGQTVSGNQPQHF. For the CDR3, the DNA is TGTGCCAGCAGTATGGGACAGACCGTTAGCGGCAATCAGCCCCAGCATTTT.